Given below is one T cell receptor (beta chain) in context. Its target is unknown. Naive CD8 cells comprised CD45RO-negative, CCR7-positively selected cells, excluding terminally differentiated effector memory CD45RA+ cells. Only Caucasian adults living in Nashville, Tennessee made up the donor group. Genomic DNA of every subset was divided equally among multiple immunoSEQ plates. In the study's own analysis: Junction-only sequences without quality scores were provided by ImmunoSEQ, so filtering was different. TCRdb's table, derived via immunoSEQ multiplex PCR, lists solely in-frame clones and lacks some. The DNA gave D and trimming, while V, J and clone size come from that table. The sample contains 550,000 to 650,000 clones, about 96% of which appear only once. CDR3 length equals 12 residues. The germline V gene has CDR1 GTSNPN and CDR2 SVGIG (reference sequence). The data derive from a study of shared clonotypes between healthy human individuals.

Overall study results and limits: Among four donors, about 5% of naive CD4 clonotypes were found in common.

Material: naive CD8+ T cells sorted from blood. This chain uses TRBV30 with TRBJ2-5; perhaps TRBD1 as D (6 bases). Judging by the DNA end, TRBJ2-7 fits better; the J call may be wrong. This clonotype originated in a woman between 25 and 40 years old in good health. In DNA form, the CDR3 reads TGTGCCTGGAGGGACAGCCCATACGAGCAGTACTTC. Its translation: CAWRDSPYEQYF.